This entry lists 17 T cell receptor beta chains sequenced from one sample in a study of blood T cells in healthy people across ages (dated by TCRdb to about 2015). The library was generated by 5' RACE. Reads for this sample came from an Illumina HiSeq 2500. A second PCR of about 6 to 11 cycles was run with a J-beta primer mix and a sample-barcoded 5' primer. The public sequencing data were trimmed at Q25 with fastp and processed into clonotypes with MiXCR by TCRdb, which kept only in-frame beta chains. Identical CDR3 protein sequences are pooled into one entry, listed with their most common genes and DNA. The sample yields 600,000 to 650,000 distinct CDR3 sequences; under 65% were counted once. The biggest ten clones account for approximately 40% of the sample. Source material: blood. These receptors all stem from a man aged 60 to 75 in good health.

The chain has TRBV29-1 and TRBJ2-2; 8 bases are a match to TRBD2. CDR3 length equals 15 residues. The V gene's germline CDR1 is SQVTM and CDR2 ANQGSEA. With V trimmed by 6 bases and J by 5 bases, 11 bases remained unmatched. CDR3 sequence reads: CSVSTGGVGTGELFF. CDR3 DNA: TGCAGCGTCTCTACGGGAGGGGTAGGGACCGGGGAGCTGTTTTTT.

The rearrangement uses TRBV7-2 and TRBJ2-1; D could derive from TRBD1 or TRBD2 (5 bases each). The germline V and J ends were trimmed by 1 base and 5 bases, with 6 bases remaining between them. This CDR3 region has 13 residues. Germline V CDR1 and CDR2: SGHTA, FQGNSA. In nucleotides, the CDR3 is TGTGCCAGCAGCTTAGGGGGACACAATGAGCAGTTCTTC. This gives the protein CASSLGGHNEQFF.

Only a few counts were recorded for this clonotype. This chain links TRBV28 with TRBJ1-2; 9 bases are a match to TRBD1. This CDR3 has 14 residues. Per germline, CDR1 MDHEN and CDR2 SYDVKM. V was pared by 5 bases and J by 7 bases, with 8 bases of the junction left unmatched. CDR3 sequence reads: CASSPGQGWGGYTF. The CDR3 DNA reads TGTGCCAGCAGTCCAGGACAGGGGTGGGGTGGCTACACCTTC.

This clonotype was recorded once. This chain uses TRBV6-2 or TRBV6-3 with TRBJ1-6; D is ambiguous. V was shortened by 8 bases and J by 4 bases, with 12 bases between the two germline ends. This CDR3 is built from 14 residues. Per germline, CDR1 MNHEY and CDR2 SVGEGT. The CDR3 DNA reads as TGTGCCAGCGTCGGCACACTTTATAATTCACCCCTCCACTTT. Translated, it gives CASVGTLYNSPLHF.

The genes are TRBV11-2 and TRBJ2-5; 11 nucleotides align to TRBD2. The DNA end lines up better with TRBJ2-7; the J call may be wrong. This CDR3 contains 16 residues. Germline V gene sequence: CDR1 SGHAT, CDR2 FQNNGV. The CDR3 is CASSVRGLAAFYEQYF. The CDR3 bases are TGTGCCAGCAGCGTTCGGGGACTAGCGGCGTTCTACGAGCAGTACTTC.

This chain uses TRBV18 with TRBJ1-1; the D gene is possibly TRBD1 (6 bases). CDR3 length equals 15 residues. CDR1 is KGHSH and CDR2 is LQKENI in the germline V gene. Trimming pared 1 base from V and 2 bases from J, leaving 11 bases between. Here the CDR3 DNA reads TGTGCCAGCTCACCACGGGGGCGGCAAAACACTGAAGCTTTCTTT. Its translation: CASSPRGRQNTEAFF.

This clonotype showed up just a few times. This rearrangement joins TRBV3-1 to TRBJ2-3; D uncertain. With 0 bases removed from V and 5 bases from J, the gap between germline ends came to 6 bases. Looked up from germline, CDR1 is LGHDT and CDR2 is YNNKEL (reference sequence). This CDR3 region has 13 residues. The CDR3 region has the DNA TGTGCCAGCAGCCAAGACCCCATAGATACGCAGTATTTT. Its protein is CASSQDPIDTQYF.

The genes are TRBV20-1 and TRBJ1-2; 10 nucleotides line up with TRBD1. CDR1 is DFQATT and CDR2 is SNEGSKA in the germline V gene (reference sequence). The CDR3 has 13 amino acids. CDR3 sequence reads: CSPRQGAAYGYTF. DNA for the CDR3: TGCAGCCCTAGACAGGGGGCGGCCTATGGCTACACCTTC.

Here the CDR3 reads CASSQGQGVVRFF. DNA for the CDR3: TGTGCCAGCAGCCAAGGTCAGGGAGTGGTTCGGTTCTTC. The gene calls are TRBV3-1 and TRBJ2-1; tentatively, D is TRBD1 or TRBD2 (5 bases each). CDR3 length: 13 residues. The V gene lost 1 base and the J gene lost 15 bases, with 16 bases spanning the gap. Germline-derived CDR1 and CDR2 are LGHDT and YNNKEL (reference sequence).

There are a few counts of this clonotype. This chain connects TRBV10-3 to TRBJ2-1, with D hard to call. The germline CDR1 and CDR2 sequences are ENHRY and SYGVKD. V dropped 0 bases and J dropped 2 bases, with 17 bases sitting between them. The CDR3 length is 18 residues. DNA of the CDR3: TGTGCCATCAGTGAGTCGAACCTTATGGCCTCGACCTACAATGAGCAGTTCTTC. Its protein is CAISESNLMASTYNEQFF.

V is TRBV7-9 and J is TRBJ1-4; the D gene is possibly TRBD1 (5 bases). The V gene's germline CDR1 is SEHNR and CDR2 FQNEAQ (reference sequence). The CDR3 extends over 15 amino acids. Trimming stripped 4 bases from V and 12 bases from J, with 21 bases between. The CDR3 coding sequence is TGTGCCAGCAGCTCCTCGCAGGGCAAAGGTGGGGAACTGTTTTTT. Amino acids: CASSSSQGKGGELFF.

The V gene is TRBV15, the J gene TRBJ2-7; a possible D gene is TRBD1 (5 bases). In germline, CDR1 is LNHNV, CDR2 YYDKDF (reference sequence). V was cut by 0 bases and J by 7 bases, with 19 bases left in between. The CDR3 runs 16 residues. CDR3 bases: TGTGCCACCAGCAGAGATGCCAGGACAAGGAGACGGGAGCAGTACTTC. Its translation is CATSRDARTRRREQYF.

CDR3 loop: CASSPPAGMVNEQFF. The DNA for the CDR3 is TGTGCCAGCTCACCACCCGCAGGGATGGTCAATGAGCAGTTCTTC. V usage is TRBV18 and J usage is TRBJ2-1; possibly TRBD1 for D (5 bases). Trimming cost V 0 bases and J 6 bases, with 12 bases left between them. There are 15 residues in the CDR3. Germline V gene data show CDR1 as KGHSH and CDR2 as LQKENI.

The rearrangement links TRBV28 to TRBJ1-5, with 10 positions matching TRBD1. Germline trimming cut 3 bases from V and 4 bases from J; bases unmatched to any gene: 6. The germline V gene encodes CDR1 MDHEN and CDR2 SYDVKM. This CDR3 contains 16 residues. CDR3 sequence (DNA): TGTGCCAGCAGTTTTTCCGGGACAGGGGAGAATCAGCCCCAGCATTTT. Protein: CASSFSGTGENQPQHF.

The gene calls are TRBV20-1 and TRBJ2-1; D may match TRBD1 or TRBD2 (5 bases each). The CDR3 consists of 15 residues. The V gene's germline CDR1 is DFQATT and CDR2 SNEGSKA (reference sequence). The V end lost 6 bases, the J end lost 3 bases, and 18 bases lay between the germline ends. CDR3 nucleotide sequence: TGCAGTGCCCCGAGGGTGACAGATTACTACAATGAGCAGTTCTTC. This encodes CSAPRVTDYYNEQFF.

This chain links TRBV7-9 with TRBJ2-3; tentative D call: TRBD1 (6 bases). The ends were cut back, 1 base at V and 5 bases at J, with 13 bases in the middle. This CDR3 region has 15 residues. Per the germline V gene, CDR1 is SEHNR and CDR2 is FQNEAQ (reference sequence). The CDR3 protein is CASSLGGRGGDTQYF. DNA of the CDR3: TGTGCCAGCAGCTTAGGGGGCAGGGGTGGAGATACGCAGTATTTT. Full variable domain (missing parts from reference TRBV7-9 and TRBJ2-3): DTGVSQNPRHKITKRGQNVTFRCDPISEHNRLYWYRQTLGQGPEFLTYFQNEAQLEKSRLLSDRFSAERPKGSFSTLEIQRTEQGDSAMYLCASSLGGRGGDTQYFGPGTRLTVL.

V gene TRBV3-1 combines with J gene TRBJ1-2, with unresolved D. The CDR3 is made up of 15 amino acids. The germline CDR1 and CDR2 sequences are LGHDT and YNNKEL (reference sequence). V dropped 3 bases and J dropped 7 bases, with 18 bases sitting between them. This chain's CDR3 is CASSQEEAGFGGYTF. As DNA, the CDR3 is TGTGCCAGCAGCCAGGAGGAGGCGGGGTTCGGTGGCTACACCTTC.